This T cell receptor (beta chain) was sequenced for a study of shared clonotypes between healthy human individuals. The wider study: Per donor, CD8 memory used one plate, CD8 naive used two, CD4 memory used three and CD4 naive used three.

CD45RA+ naive and CD45RA-negative memory subsets were separated from CD4+ cells. CDR3 length: 11 residues. The germline gives CDR1 DFQATT, CDR2 SNEGSKA (reference sequence). Trimming cost V 1 base and J 4 bases, with 4 bases left between them. Study-wide results and limits: Enrolling few donors narrowed the genetic and exposure-history diversity that was represented.

This table comes from immunoSEQ multiplex PCR, and its TCRdb copy is limited to in-frame clones, with some not included. This sample has about 1.5 million clones; around 98% occur once, and the top ten carry roughly 0.42%. Turning to this clone: Its specificity is unknown. Other DNA sequences within the sample encode an identical CDR3.

The chain has TRBV20-1 and TRBJ2-5; D remains unclear. The sequenced sample consisted of naive CD4+ T cells sorted from blood. Subset reported: CD45RA+ positively selected. The receptor was derived from a man aged 25 to 40 in good health. Here the CDR3 DNA reads TGCAGTGCTAGAGTGACAGAGACCCAGTACTTC. It codes for CSARVTETQYF.